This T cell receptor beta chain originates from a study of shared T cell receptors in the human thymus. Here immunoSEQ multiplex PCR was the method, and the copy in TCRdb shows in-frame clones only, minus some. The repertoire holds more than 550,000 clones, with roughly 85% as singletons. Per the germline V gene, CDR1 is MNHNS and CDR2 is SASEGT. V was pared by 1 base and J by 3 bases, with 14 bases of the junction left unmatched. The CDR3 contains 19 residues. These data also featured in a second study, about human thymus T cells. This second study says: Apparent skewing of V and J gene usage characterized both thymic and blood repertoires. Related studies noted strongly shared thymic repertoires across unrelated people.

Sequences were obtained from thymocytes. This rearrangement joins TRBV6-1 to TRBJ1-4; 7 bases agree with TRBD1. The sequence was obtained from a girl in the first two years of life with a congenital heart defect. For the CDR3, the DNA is TGTGCCAGCAGTGAAGATAGGGGGGACAGTAGGCTATCTAATGAAAAACTGTTTTTT. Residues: CASSEDRGDSRLSNEKLFF.